A selection of T cell receptor beta chains follows, all from one sample in a study of blood T cell repertoires in COVID-19. Profiling relied on immunoSEQ multiplex PCR, and the TCRdb table lists in-frame clones only, not all of them. The sample consists of hundreds of thousands of clones, around 85% of them appearing once. Material for sequencing was PBMCs or T cells enriched from blood (not recorded which). All receptors derive from a woman aged 45-65 years in a cohort exposed to, infected with or recovered from COVID-19 (not recorded which). Each CDR3 is given with its conserved first and last residue. Clone size is stated in some rows and not others, as once, few, many or a class when expanded.

j_gene	v_gene	abundance	CDR3aa
TRBJ1-2	TRBV4-3	NA	CASSQEPTGGYGYTF
TRBJ1-1	TRBV6-5	once	CASTSYKSTEAFF
TRBJ1-2	TRBV6-5	NA	CASTRAVVGYTF
TRBJ1-5	TRBV3-1/TRBV3-2	NA	CASSQDLNQPQHF
TRBJ1-1	TRBV30	once	CAWSVRKGAWTEAFF
TRBJ1-1	TRBV24-1	NA	CATSDIQIPQDTEAFF
TRBJ2-7	TRBV5-4	NA	CASTRAGSSYEQYF
TRBJ2-1	TRBV2	few	CASRVTSGVGEQFF
TRBJ2-1	TRBV7-2	NA	CASSPPGGSYNEQFF
TRBJ2-7	TRBV7-2	NA	CASSVVAGGTYEQYF
TRBJ1-1	TRBV7-2	NA	CASSLSRGLTEAFF
TRBJ2-3	TRBV7-8	NA	CASSLQGRNTDTQYF
TRBJ1-1	TRBV4-3	NA	CASSPSRTGNTEAFF
TRBJ1-6	TRBV5-4	few	CASSSQGRSNSPLHF
TRBJ2-3	TRBV9	NA	CASSVAAGVSSQYF
TRBJ2-3	TRBV28	NA	CAGGQMADTQYF
TRBJ2-1	TRBV18	NA	CASSPGTGGKNEQFF
TRBJ2-3	TRBV19	once	CASSKGTGQGTDTQYF
TRBJ2-7	TRBV28	NA	CASRVASYEQYF
TRBJ2-7	TRBV4-2	NA	CASSQSGGSYEQYF
TRBJ2-1	TRBV4-3	NA	CASSQDRGADRANEQFF
TRBJ1-2	TRBV5-1	NA	CASSYWGQGDRGYTF
TRBJ2-5	TRBV12-5	NA	CASGRSGGQETQYF
TRBJ2-3	TRBV7-2	NA	CASSLTSLKRGGLTDTQYF
TRBJ2-2	TRBV19	NA	CASSIARSSVGNTGELFF
TRBJ1-2	TRBV4-2	NA	CASSQDSKTGYGYTF
TRBJ1-5	TRBV11-1	NA	CASSLLPDQPQHF
TRBJ2-7	TRBV4-3	few	CASSQDWKGTGDYEQYF
TRBJ1-1	TRBV30	NA	CAWSVQGNTEAFF
TRBJ1-5	TRBV9	NA	CASSVGDTGQPQHF
TRBJ1-1	TRBV5-1	NA	CASSSYRVGTEAFF
TRBJ2-3	TRBV7-2	NA	CASSLWATWGGADTQYF
TRBJ1-2	TRBV10-1	NA	CASSEWQGSYGYTF
TRBJ2-5	TRBV7-2	NA	CASSLGGGVGEETQYF
TRBJ2-7	TRBV21-1	NA	CASSKGQGGHEQYF
TRBJ2-3	TRBV9	NA	CASSVAAGGPTDTQYF
TRBJ1-5	TRBV19	NA	CASSILAGVGYSNQPQHF
TRBJ2-2	TRBV27	NA	CASSLSRSTGELFF
TRBJ2-2	TRBV6-5	NA	CASSNHRGNTGELFF
TRBJ1-1	TRBV10-3	once	CAISDRQNTEAFF
TRBJ1-3	TRBV30	NA	CAGLAGVLSGNTIYF
TRBJ2-2	TRBV11-2	NA	CASSRLAGVAGELFF
TRBJ2-2	TRBV7-2	few	CASSAGLNTGELFF
TRBJ1-1	TRBV28	few	CASSPSDRTDTEAFF
TRBJ1-1	TRBV5-1	NA	CASSLFRADTEAFF
TRBJ2-5	TRBV30	NA	CAWRSRGGGSWETQYF
TRBJ1-6	TRBV7-3	NA	CASSLTGDSPLHF
TRBJ2-4	TRBV7-9	NA	CASSHRSAKNIQYF
TRBJ1-1	TRBV3-1/TRBV3-2	NA	CASSPGQANTEAFF
TRBJ1-2	TRBV30	NA	CAWIRRGREYGYTF
TRBJ2-3	TRBV5-6	NA	CASSLFRGGSTDTQYF